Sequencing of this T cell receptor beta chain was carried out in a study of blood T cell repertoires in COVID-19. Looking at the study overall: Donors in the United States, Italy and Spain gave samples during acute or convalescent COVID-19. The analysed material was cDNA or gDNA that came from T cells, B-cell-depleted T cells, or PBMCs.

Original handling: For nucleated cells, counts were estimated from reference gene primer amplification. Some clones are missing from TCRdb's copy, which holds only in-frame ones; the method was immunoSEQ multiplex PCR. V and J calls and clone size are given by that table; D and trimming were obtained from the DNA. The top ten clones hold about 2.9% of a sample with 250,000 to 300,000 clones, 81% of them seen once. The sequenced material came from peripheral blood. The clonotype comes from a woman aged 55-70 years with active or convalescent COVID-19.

DNA of the CDR3: TGTGCCAGCAGGCCAGACAGGGCGAACCAAGAGACCCAGTACTTC. This translates into CASRPDRANQETQYF. The chain uses TRBV5-4 and TRBJ2-5, with TRBD1 matching over 7 bases. V lost 5 bases and J lost 0; bases outside the gene matches: 7. Per the germline V gene, CDR1 is SGHNT and CDR2 is YYREEE (reference sequence). This CDR3 is built from 15 residues.